The rows below give T cell receptor beta chains drawn from one sample of a study of identifying expanded T cells in peripheral blood. The method was immunoSEQ multiplex PCR; TCRdb's version includes in-frame clones alone and lacks a portion of them. This table holds more than 90,000 clones, roughly 89% found once. Source material: blood. These receptors all come from a person aged 18-69 years in good health. The CDR3 runs from the conserved cysteine through the conserved F or W. Fields, in order: clone size, V gene, J gene, D gene, CDR3 DNA, CDR3 protein. A D gene is named only where the DNA matches it firmly. Only part of the rows carry a size: once, few, many, or a class if the clone is expanded.

-,TRBV5-8,TRBJ1-1,-,TGTGCCAGCAGTCAACAGGACTACAACACTGAAGCTTTCTTT,CASSQQDYNTEAFF
-,TRBV2,TRBJ1-1,-,TGTGCCAGCAGTGAAGTGTCGGACACCGAAGCTTTCTTT,CASSEVSDTEAFF
once,TRBV5-1,TRBJ1-4,-,TGCGCCAGCGGAAAGACAGGAACTAATGAAAAACTGTTTTTT,CASGKTGTNEKLFF
-,TRBV4-3,TRBJ1-2,-,TGCGCCAGCAGCCAAGAAGGGTCCGTTCCCGGCATCGGCTACACCTTC,CASSQEGSVPGIGYTF
-,TRBV5-4,TRBJ2-7,TRBD1,TGTGCCAGCAGCTTGTCCTCTACAGGGGCTGGCGAGCAGTACTTC,CASSLSSTGAGEQYF
-,TRBV28,TRBJ2-5,-,TGTGCCAGCAGTTTCCAGGGGGAGACCCAGTACTTC,CASSFQGETQYF
-,TRBV9,TRBJ1-2,TRBD1,TGTGCCAGCAGCGTATGGGACAGGGGATCCTATGGCTACACCTTC,CASSVWDRGSYGYTF
few,TRBV16,TRBJ1-2,-,TGTGCCAGCAGCCAATGGAACTATGGCTACACCTTC,CASSQWNYGYTF
-,TRBV19,TRBJ1-2,-,TGTGCCAGTACCTTAGGGGACACTCGCAACTATGGCTACACCTTC,CASTLGDTRNYGYTF
-,TRBV11-2,TRBJ2-3,TRBD2,TGTGCCAGCAGCCGGAGCGGGGGGTACACAGATACGCAGTATTTT,CASSRSGGYTDTQYF
-,TRBV21-1,TRBJ2-1,-,TGTGCCAGCAGCAAAAACAGGGCCAAAACGGCTAGCGGGGGGAAAGAGCCTTCCTACAATGAGCAGTTCTTC,CASSKNRAKTASGGKEPSYNEQFF
few,TRBV2,TRBJ1-2,-,TGTGCCAGCAGTGAAATATTGGGAGGCTACACCTTC,CASSEILGGYTF
-,TRBV19,TRBJ1-1,-,TGTGCCAGTAGTATTTCGGTTATCACTGAAGCTTTCTTT,CASSISVITEAFF